These T cell receptor beta chains were read from a single sample in a study of cytomegalovirus exposure and HLA in healthy donors. Profiled with immunoSEQ multiplex PCR; TCRdb holds only in-frame clones, not every one. This table has roughly 120,000 clones, 78% appearing once. The sample comprised PBMCs. The source is a man in his forties in good health and CMV-seronegative. CDR3s include the opening cysteine and the closing phenylalanine or tryptophan. The D gene is left open where the match is weak. Part of the rows lack a size; the others show once, few, many or a class for expanded clones.

TRBV29-1,.,TRBJ2-7,.,CSVATGTYEQYF,TGCAGCGTGGCGACAGGAACCTACGAGCAGTACTTC
TRBV9,.,TRBJ1-1,.,CASSVGRNTEAFF,TGTGCCAGCAGCGTTGGGAGGAACACTGAAGCTTTCTTT
TRBV19,.,TRBJ1-2,TRBD1,CASSPRPGQPNYGYTF,TGTGCCAGTAGTCCTCGCCCGGGACAGCCTAACTATGGCTACACCTTC
TRBV10-3,.,TRBJ1-6,TRBD1,CAISGGTGNSPLHF,TGTGCCATCAGTGGGGGGACAGGCAATTCACCCCTCCACTTT
TRBV9,.,TRBJ2-7,.,CASSPLDIDYEQYF,TGTGCCAGCAGCCCCCTGGACATAGACTACGAGCAGTACTTC
TRBV14,.,TRBJ1-5,.,CASSQDAETHRGFQPQHF,TGTGCCAGCAGCCAAGATGCAGAAACACATCGGGGTTTTCAGCCCCAGCATTTT
TRBV2,.,TRBJ1-5,.,CASRFTTGNRQPQHF,TGTGCCAGCCGATTCACAACAGGGAATCGACAGCCCCAGCATTTT
TRBV5-4,.,TRBJ1-4,TRBD1,CASSYQGGGEKLFF,TGTGCCAGCAGCTATCAGGGGGGCGGGGAAAAACTGTTTTTT
TRBV6-5,.,TRBJ1-4,TRBD1,CASSYATGGKGEKLFF,TGTGCCAGCAGTTACGCAACAGGGGGCAAGGGTGAAAAACTGTTTTTT
TRBV19,.,TRBJ1-1,TRBD1,CASSTRGGRGHTEAFF,TGTGCCAGTAGCACTCGAGGGGGCAGGGGGCACACTGAAGCTTTCTTT
TRBV28,.,TRBJ2-7,.,CASSFLDSEGYYEQYF,TGTGCCAGCAGCTTTTTGGACTCCGAGGGTTACTACGAGCAGTACTTC
TRBV18,.,TRBJ2-2,TRBD1,CASSPLGQGANTGELFF,TGTGCCAGCTCACCATTGGGACAGGGGGCGAACACCGGGGAGCTGTTTTTT
TRBV27,.,TRBJ1-6,.,CASRPWESYNSPLHF,TGTGCCAGCCGGCCCTGGGAGTCCTATAATTCACCCCTCCACTTT
TRBV4-1,.,TRBJ1-4,.,CASSLRAVGAKEKLFF,TGCGCCAGCAGCCTGAGAGCAGTGGGGGCGAAAGAAAAACTGTTTTTT
TRBV11-2,.,TRBJ1-2,.,CASSINRDNDYGYTF,TGTGCCAGCAGCATCAACCGGGACAACGATTATGGCTACACCTTC
TRBV30,.,TRBJ2-1,.,CAWSVARGGEQFF,TGTGCCTGGAGTGTAGCGCGGGGAGGCGAGCAGTTCTTC
TRBV7-9,.,TRBJ2-7,.,CASSLGAYEQYF,TGTGCCAGCAGCTTAGGAGCGTACGAGCAGTACTTC
TRBV9,.,TRBJ1-5,TRBD1,CASSGGTGNQPQHF,TGTGCCAGCAGCGGTGGGACAGGGAATCAGCCCCAGCATTTT
TRBV7-9,few,TRBJ2-3,TRBD1,CASSDRGPDTQYF,TGTGCCAGCAGCGACAGGGGTCCAGATACGCAGTATTTT
TRBV6-5,.,TRBJ2-2,.,CASSCGPTGELFF,TGTGCCAGCAGTTGCGGGCCCACCGGGGAGCTGTTTTTT
TRBV19,once,TRBJ1-2,.,CASLVRSGVNYGYTF,TGTGCCAGCCTAGTGAGGTCGGGGGTCAACTATGGCTACACCTTC
TRBV13,once,TRBJ1-1,.,CASSLGRRGTEAFF,TGTGCCAGCAGCTTAGGCCGGAGGGGAACTGAAGCTTTCTTT
TRBV4-1,.,TRBJ1-4,.,CASSQDWQGGEKLFF,TGCGCCAGCAGCCAAGATTGGCAGGGAGGGGAAAAACTGTTTTTT
TRBV5-4,.,TRBJ2-5,TRBD2,CASSLVSGQETQYF,TGTGCCAGCAGCTTGGTTAGCGGGCAAGAGACCCAGTACTTC
TRBV7-2,.,TRBJ1-4,.,CASSPGSTANEKLFF,TGTGCCAGCAGCCCCGGGAGTACGGCTAATGAAAAACTGTTTTTT
TRBV7-8,.,TRBJ1-1,.,CASSSAGSGTEAFF,TGTGCCAGCAGCTCAGCAGGGAGTGGGACTGAAGCTTTCTTT
TRBV11-1,.,TRBJ1-2,TRBD1,CASSSTDRVGYGYTF,TGTGCCAGCAGCTCGACTGACAGGGTGGGCTATGGCTACACCTTC
TRBV6-1,.,TRBJ1-4,.,CASRGGYATNEKLFF,TGTGCCAGCAGGGGGGGGTATGCAACTAATGAAAAACTGTTTTTT
TRBV7-6,.,TRBJ2-7,.,CASSLGHMGGTDVYEQYF,TGTGCCAGCAGCTTAGGGCACATGGGCGGGACAGATGTCTACGAGCAGTACTTC
TRBV6-1,.,TRBJ1-6,.,CASFLQGGVNSPLHF,TGTGCCAGCTTTCTCCAAGGGGGAGTTAATTCACCCCTCCACTTT
TRBV6-5,.,TRBJ1-1,.,CASSYFKTGNTEAFF,TGTGCCAGCAGTTACTTTAAGACAGGGAACACTGAAGCTTTCTTT
TRBV27,.,TRBJ1-5,.,CASSFRTGNQPQHF,TGTGCCAGCAGTTTTCGGACAGGCAATCAGCCCCAGCATTTT
TRBV11-1,.,TRBJ2-5,TRBD1,CASTRQDRGFQETQYF,TGTGCCAGCACTCGGCAGGACAGGGGGTTTCAAGAGACCCAGTACTTC
TRBV9,.,TRBJ1-2,.,CASSETGWAGYTF,TGTGCCAGCAGCGAAACAGGGTGGGCTGGCTACACCTTC
TRBV18,.,TRBJ1-2,.,CASSPRPDTFYGYTF,TGTGCCAGCTCACCGAGACCGGACACATTCTATGGCTACACCTTC
TRBV5-5,.,TRBJ2-7,TRBD1,CASSSGQGAYEQYF,TGTGCCAGCAGCTCGGGACAGGGAGCCTACGAGCAGTACTTC
TRBV7-3,.,TRBJ2-5,.,CASSLRGRTFQETQYF,TGTGCCAGCAGCTTAAGGGGGCGAACCTTTCAAGAGACCCAGTACTTC
TRBV5-4,.,TRBJ2-7,.,CASSPESGPGEQYF,TGTGCCAGCAGCCCCGAATCCGGACCGGGGGAGCAGTACTTC
TRBV5-6,.,TRBJ1-5,TRBD1,CASSLGTGNQPQHF,TGTGCCAGCAGCCTCGGGACAGGCAATCAGCCCCAGCATTTT
TRBV4-2,.,TRBJ2-5,.,CASSQGGAQETQYF,TGTGCCAGCAGCCAAGGGGGAGCCCAAGAGACCCAGTACTTC
TRBV5-5,.,TRBJ1-2,.,CASSLVGGKYGYTF,TGTGCCAGCAGCTTGGTAGGCGGTAAATATGGCTACACCTTC
TRBV9,.,TRBJ1-6,.,CASSVAGYGGSYNSPLHF,TGTGCCAGCAGCGTAGCAGGTTATGGAGGCTCCTATAATTCACCCCTCCACTTT
TRBV7-2,.,TRBJ1-6,.,CASSPRRGDNSPLHF,TGTGCCAGCAGCCCCCGCAGGGGCGATAATTCACCCCTCCACTTT
TRBV9,once,TRBJ2-3,TRBD2,CASSERTSGGEGDTQYF,TGTGCCAGCAGCGAGAGGACTAGCGGGGGCGAGGGCGATACGCAGTATTTT
TRBV27,once,TRBJ2-7,.,CASSRTAAYEQYF,TGTGCCAGCAGCCGGACAGCCGCCTACGAGCAGTACTTC
TRBV6-1,.,TRBJ2-4,.,CASGTYENIQYF,TGTGCCAGCGGGACTTACGAAAACATTCAGTACTTC
TRBV14,.,TRBJ2-2,TRBD2,CASSQDPPSGGRYSGELFF,TGTGCCAGCAGCCAAGACCCTCCTAGCGGGGGGAGATATTCCGGGGAGCTGTTTTTT
TRBV7-3,.,TRBJ2-1,TRBD1,CASSSPKQGNEQFF,TGTGCCAGCAGCTCTCCCAAACAGGGGAATGAGCAGTTCTTC
TRBV7-2,.,TRBJ1-5,.,CASSYAGKPQHF,TGTGCCAGCAGCTACGCGGGAAAGCCCCAGCATTTT
TRBV7-3,.,TRBJ2-2,.,CASSLSLGALYTGELFF,TGTGCCAGCAGCTTAAGTCTGGGGGCGCTTTACACCGGGGAGCTGTTTTTT
TRBV6-6,.,TRBJ1-5,TRBD1,CASSRDRGYNQPQHF,TGTGCCAGCAGTCGTGACAGGGGCTACAATCAGCCCCAGCATTTT
TRBV29-1,.,TRBJ1-3,TRBD1,CSARDSLSIYF,TGCAGCGCCCGGGACAGTTTATCCATATATTTT
TRBV19,.,TRBJ1-3,.,CASSIGGLSSGNTIYF,TGTGCCAGTAGTATAGGGGGCTTGAGCTCTGGAAACACCATATATTTT
TRBV20-1,.,TRBJ2-5,.,CSALAAETQYF,TGCAGTGCCCTCGCGGCAGAGACCCAGTACTTC
TRBV7-3,.,TRBJ2-5,.,CASSQGPETQYF,TGTGCCAGCAGCCAGGGTCCGGAGACCCAGTACTTC
TRBV19,.,TRBJ1-2,.,CASSFQQGTLYGYTF,TGTGCCAGTAGTTTCCAACAGGGAACCCTCTATGGCTACACCTTC
TRBV5-4,few,TRBJ1-2,.,CASSLPTSNYGYTF,TGTGCCAGCAGCTTGCCCACATCAAACTATGGCTACACCTTC